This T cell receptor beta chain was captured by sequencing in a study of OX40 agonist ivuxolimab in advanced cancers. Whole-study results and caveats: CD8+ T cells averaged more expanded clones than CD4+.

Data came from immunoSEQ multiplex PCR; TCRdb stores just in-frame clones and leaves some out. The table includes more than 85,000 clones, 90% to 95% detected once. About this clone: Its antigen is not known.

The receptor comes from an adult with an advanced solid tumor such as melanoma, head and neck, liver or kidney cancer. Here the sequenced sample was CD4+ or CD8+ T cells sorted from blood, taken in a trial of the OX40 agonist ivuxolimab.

The CDR3 sequence: CASSSPVTYEQYF. CDR3 DNA: TGTGCCAGCAGTTCCCCGGTTACTTACGAGCAGTACTTC. This rearrangement joins TRBV6-5 to TRBJ2-7; D is uncertain. The germline V gene has CDR1 MNHEY and CDR2 SVGAGI. Trimming pared 4 bases from V and 4 bases from J, leaving 11 bases between. The CDR3 spans 13 residues.